This T cell receptor (beta chain) was documented in a study of blood T cell repertoires in COVID-19. Overall study: Sites in the United States, Italy and Spain provided acute and convalescent COVID-19 samples. The analysed material was cDNA or gDNA that came from T cells, B-cell-depleted T cells, or PBMCs.

Source study methods: Amplification from reference gene primers served as the basis for estimated nucleated cell counts. Profiled with immunoSEQ multiplex PCR; TCRdb holds only in-frame clones, not every one. From that table come the V and J calls and clone size; the DNA was used to work out D and trimming. The sample comprises some 150,000 clones, less than 90% of which are singletons, and less than 50% rests with the top ten. In germline, CDR1 is SGDLS, CDR2 YYNGEE. This CDR3 contains 12 residues. Trimming left V 4 bases short and J 8 bases short, with 12 bases between. This sequence was found in a human donor in a cohort sampled during active COVID-19. The sample comprised peripheral blood. This rearrangement joins TRBV9 to TRBJ1-2; no reliable D call. The CDR3: CASSTPGGGYTF. In DNA, the CDR3 is TGTGCCAGCAGCACTCCCGGAGGGGGCTACACCTTC.